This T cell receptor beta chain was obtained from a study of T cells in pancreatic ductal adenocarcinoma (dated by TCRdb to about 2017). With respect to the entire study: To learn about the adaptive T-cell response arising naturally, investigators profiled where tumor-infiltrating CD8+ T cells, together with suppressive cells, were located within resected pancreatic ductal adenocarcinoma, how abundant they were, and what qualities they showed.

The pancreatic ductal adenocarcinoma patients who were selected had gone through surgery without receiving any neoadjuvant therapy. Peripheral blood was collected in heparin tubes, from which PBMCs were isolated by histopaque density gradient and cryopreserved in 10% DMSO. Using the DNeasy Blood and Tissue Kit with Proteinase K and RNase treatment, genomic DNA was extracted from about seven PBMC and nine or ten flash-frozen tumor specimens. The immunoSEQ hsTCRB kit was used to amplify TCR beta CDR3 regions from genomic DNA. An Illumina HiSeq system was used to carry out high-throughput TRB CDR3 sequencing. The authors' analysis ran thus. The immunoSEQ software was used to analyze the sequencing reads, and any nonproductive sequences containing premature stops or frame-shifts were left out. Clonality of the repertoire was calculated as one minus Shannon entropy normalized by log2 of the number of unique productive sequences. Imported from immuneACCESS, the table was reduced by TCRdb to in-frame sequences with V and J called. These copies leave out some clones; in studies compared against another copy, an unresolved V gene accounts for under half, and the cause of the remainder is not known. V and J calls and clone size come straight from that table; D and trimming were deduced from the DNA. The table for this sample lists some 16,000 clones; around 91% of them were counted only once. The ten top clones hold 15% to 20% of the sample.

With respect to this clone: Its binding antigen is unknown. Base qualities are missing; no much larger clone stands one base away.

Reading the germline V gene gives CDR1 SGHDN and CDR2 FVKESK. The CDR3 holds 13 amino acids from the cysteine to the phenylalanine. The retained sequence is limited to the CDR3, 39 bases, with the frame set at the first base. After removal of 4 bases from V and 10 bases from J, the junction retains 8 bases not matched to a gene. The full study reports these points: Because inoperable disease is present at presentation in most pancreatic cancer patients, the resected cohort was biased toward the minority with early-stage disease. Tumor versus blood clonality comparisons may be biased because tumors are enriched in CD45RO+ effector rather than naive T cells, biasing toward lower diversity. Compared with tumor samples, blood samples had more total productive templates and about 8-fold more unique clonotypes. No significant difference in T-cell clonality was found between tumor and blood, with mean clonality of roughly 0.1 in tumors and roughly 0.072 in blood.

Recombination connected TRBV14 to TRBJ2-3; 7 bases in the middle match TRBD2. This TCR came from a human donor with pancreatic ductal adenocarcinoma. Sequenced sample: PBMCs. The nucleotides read TGTGCCAGCAGCCTCTCAGCGGGGACCGCGCAGTATTTT. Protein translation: CASSLSAGTAQYF.